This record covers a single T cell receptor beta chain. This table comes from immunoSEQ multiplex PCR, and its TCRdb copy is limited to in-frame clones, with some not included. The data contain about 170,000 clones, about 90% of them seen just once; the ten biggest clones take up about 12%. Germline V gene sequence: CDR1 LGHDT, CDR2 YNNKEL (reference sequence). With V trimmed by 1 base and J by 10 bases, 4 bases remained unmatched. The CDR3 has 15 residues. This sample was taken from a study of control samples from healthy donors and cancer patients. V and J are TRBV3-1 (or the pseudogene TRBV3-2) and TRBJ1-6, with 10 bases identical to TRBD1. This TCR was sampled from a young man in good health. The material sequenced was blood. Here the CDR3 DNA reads TGTGCCAGCAGCCAAGGACAGGGGGCAAGATCACCCCTCCACTTT. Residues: CASSQGQGARSPLHF.